These 28 T cell receptor beta chains were all obtained from the same sample, sequenced in a study of shared clonotypes between healthy human individuals. Some clones are missing from TCRdb's copy, which holds only in-frame ones; the method was immunoSEQ multiplex PCR. Of 2 million to 3 million clones in the sample, under 95% are singletons; the top ten hold about 0.34%. Sequencing was performed on naive CD4+ T cells from PBMCs. Subset given: CD45RA+ positively selected. These receptors all stem from a man aged 18 to 30 in good health. Some clones in this sample may be carry-over from other donors' samples.

This clone is a singleton in its sample. The rearrangement uses TRBV5-5 and TRBJ1-5; D is ambiguous. V dropped 4 bases and J dropped 4 bases, with 9 bases sitting between them. The CDR3 is made up of 13 amino acids. Germline V gives CDR1 SGHKS, CDR2 YYEKEE (reference sequence). The CDR3 sequence: CASSALFNQPQHF. CDR3 sequence (DNA): TGTGCCAGCAGCGCTTTATTTAATCAGCCCCAGCATTTT.

The V gene is TRBV7-2, the J gene TRBJ1-2; 7 nucleotides agree with TRBD1. Germline assignment: CDR1 SGHTA and CDR2 FQGNSA. With 6 bases clipped from V and 4 bases from J, the junction kept 2 bases outside the gene matches. The CDR3 contains 12 residues. DNA of the CDR3: TGTGCCAGCAGGGGACAGCCCTATGGCTACACCTTC. It codes for CASRGQPYGYTF.

The chain couples TRBV18 to TRBJ2-6; D gene unclear. The CDR3 covers 16 residues. The germline V and J ends were trimmed by 3 bases and 0 bases, with 9 bases remaining between them. The germline CDR1 and CDR2 sequences are KGHSH and LQKENI. This CDR3 reads CASSPDRYSGANVLTF. The DNA of the CDR3 is TGTGCCAGCTCACCGGACCGTTACTCTGGGGCCAACGTCCTGACTTTC. Using reference TRBV18 and TRBJ2-6 for the parts outside the CDR3, the full variable domain is NAGVMQNPRHLVRRRGQEARLRCSPMKGHSHVYWYRQLPEEGLKFMVYLQKENIIDESGMPKERFSAEFPKEGPSILRIQQVVRGDSAAYFCASSPDRYSGANVLTFGAGSRLTVL.

The rearrangement joins TRBV27 to TRBJ1-4; 7 bases match TRBD1. V shed 7 bases, J shed 8 bases, and the junction held 10 bases outside the gene matches. The CDR3 is 14 residues long. Per the germline V gene, CDR1 is MNHEY and CDR2 is SMNVEV (reference sequence). The CDR3 bases are TGTGCCAGCAAACAACCGGGACAGACCGAAAAACTGTTTTTT. As protein: CASKQPGQTEKLFF.

A word on this clone: The same CDR3 also results from other DNA sequences found in this sample. CDR3 sequence: CASSRVAGETQYF. The CDR3 nucleotides read TGTGCCAGCAGTCGGGTAGCGGGAGAGACCCAGTACTTC. The V gene is TRBV28, the J gene TRBJ2-5; 7 bases are a match to TRBD2. This CDR3 contains 13 residues. CDR1 is MDHEN, CDR2 SYDVKM, per germline. V shed 5 bases and J 4 bases; nucleotides not matched to a gene: 4.

The chain combines TRBV9 with TRBJ2-5; either TRBD1 or TRBD2 may fit D (6 bases each). V lost 2 bases and J lost 6, with 14 bases in between. CDR1 SGDLS and CDR2 YYNGEE come from the germline V gene. This CDR3 has 14 amino acids. CDR3 sequence reads: CASSVSQGRQTQYF. The CDR3 nucleotides are TGTGCCAGCAGCGTCTCTCAGGGGAGGCAGACCCAGTACTTC.

The chain employs TRBV27 and TRBJ2-4, with 10 bases matching TRBD2. The germline CDR1 and CDR2 sequences are MNHEY and SMNVEV (reference sequence). Losses at the gene ends were 5 bases for V and 6 bases for J; bases not matched to a gene: 19. This CDR3 is built from 19 residues. In nucleotides, the CDR3 is TGTGCCAGCAGTCGTACGGCCGGGACTAGCGTAGTAGTTGGAAACATTCAGTACTTC. Protein sequence: CASSRTAGTSVVVGNIQYF.

The chain is built from TRBV5-8 and TRBJ2-7; D is unresolved. The CDR3 is made up of 11 amino acids. CDR1 is SGHTS, CDR2 YDEGEE, per germline. With 2 bases removed from V and 5 bases from J, the gap between germline ends came to 5 bases. Here the CDR3 reads CASSLPDEQYF. CDR3 bases: TGTGCCAGCAGCTTACCGGACGAGCAGTACTTC.

CDR3 region: CSVEGQGARGYTF. CDR3 coding DNA: TGCAGCGTTGAGGGCCAGGGGGCCAGGGGCTACACCTTC. V and J are TRBV29-1 and TRBJ1-2, with TRBD1 identical over 8 bases. The V gene's germline CDR1 is SQVTM and CDR2 ANQGSEA. Trimming cost V 3 bases and J 8 bases; bases outside gene matches: 8. There are 13 residues in the CDR3.

The chain joins TRBV5-6 to TRBJ2-3; D perhaps matches TRBD2 (5 bases). The germline V gene encodes CDR1 SGHDT and CDR2 YYEEEE. This CDR3 is 15 amino acids long. V dropped 3 bases and J dropped 2 bases, with 13 bases sitting between them. CDR3 nucleotides: TGTGCCAGCAGCTGGACGGAGAGGGCCACAGATACGCAGTATTTT. Its translation is CASSWTERATDTQYF.

Points on this clone: Other DNA sequences in the same sample also yield this CDR3. This sequence joins TRBV29-1 and TRBJ2-5; 8 nucleotides line up with TRBD2. Germline V gives CDR1 SQVTM, CDR2 ANQGSEA. The CDR3 runs 12 residues. J lost 5 bases, V lost 6 bases, and 5 bases had no gene match. Written as DNA, the CDR3 is TGCAGCGTAGAAAGCGGGAGTGAGACCCAGTACTTC. Encoded protein: CSVESGSETQYF. The full variable domain, its missing parts supplied by reference TRBV29-1 and TRBJ2-5, is SAVISQKPSRDICQRGTSLTIQCQVDSQVTMMFWYRQQPGQSLTLIATANQGSEATYESGFVIDKFPISRPNLTFSTLTVSNMSPEDSSIYLCSVESGSETQYFGPGTRLLVL.

The chain recombines TRBV5-1 with TRBJ2-7; 8 positions agree with TRBD2. The J segment lost 5 bases and the V segment lost 4 bases, leaving 5 bases of the junction unmatched. This CDR3 has 13 amino acids. CDR1 and CDR2 from the germline V gene are SGHRS and YFSETQ. In nucleotides, the CDR3 is TGCGCCAGCAGCCGGGGACTAGAAGACGAGCAGTACTTC. This codes for CASSRGLEDEQYF.

On this clone itself: The sample carries other DNA sequences with the same CDR3. The V and J genes are TRBV9 and TRBJ2-1; D unclear. CDR1 SGDLS and CDR2 YYNGEE come from the germline V gene. The CDR3 consists of 14 residues. V lost 0 bases and J 7 bases, leaving 11 bases between the germline ends. Here the CDR3 reads CASSVAPRGNEQFF. CDR3 in DNA: TGTGCCAGCAGCGTAGCTCCCCGCGGTAATGAGCAGTTCTTC.

The chain has TRBV9 and TRBJ2-3; 10 nucleotides line up with TRBD2. V shed 6 bases, J shed 1 base, and the junction held 5 bases outside the gene matches. Germline CDR1 is SGDLS and CDR2 is YYNGEE. There are 15 residues in the CDR3. CDR3 in amino acids: CASTPGLAGTDTQYF. The CDR3 bases are TGTGCCAGCACCCCCGGACTAGCGGGCACAGATACGCAGTATTTT.

The chain uses TRBV5-1 and TRBJ2-3, with TRBD1 identical over 7 bases. Trimming took 3 bases from V and 0 from J; bases not matched to a gene: 7. The CDR3 totals 16 residues. The germline V gene encodes CDR1 SGHRS and CDR2 YFSETQ. DNA for the CDR3: TGCGCCAGCAGCTGGGGGACAGATAGTAGCACAGATACGCAGTATTTT. It codes for CASSWGTDSSTDTQYF. The full variable domain, its missing parts supplied by reference TRBV5-1 and TRBJ2-3, is KAGVTQTPRYLIKTRGQQVTLSCSPISGHRSVSWYQQTPGQGLQFLFEYFSETQRNKGNFPGRFSGRQFSNSRSEMNVSTLELGDSALYLCASSWGTDSSTDTQYFGPGTRLTVL.

The chain is built from TRBV4-1 and TRBJ2-1, with D hard to call. V was clipped by 1 base and J by 15 bases, with 13 bases between them. CDR3 size: 12 residues. Germline CDR1 is MGHRA and CDR2 is YSYEKL. In nucleotides, the CDR3 is TGCGCCAGCAGCCAAGGGATTGGTGGGCCGTTCTTC. It translates to CASSQGIGGPFF.

The chain employs TRBV25-1 and TRBJ1-4; D is undetermined. Germline V gene data show CDR1 as MGHDK and CDR2 as SYGVNS. The CDR3 consists of 17 residues. The germline V and J ends were trimmed by 2 bases and 0 bases, with 13 bases remaining between them. The CDR3 sequence: CASSEGRTSATNEKLFF. The CDR3 region has the DNA TGTGCCAGCAGTGAAGGAAGGACGTCTGCAACTAATGAAAAACTGTTTTTT.

In its sample, this clone was seen a few times. This rearrangement joins TRBV23-1 to TRBJ1-5; no reliable D call. TRBV23-1 is known as an ORF, though its function is uncertain. Trimming left V 8 bases short and J 3 bases short, with 8 bases between. The length of the CDR3 is 12 residues. The CDR3 bases are TGCGCCAGCGCCGGGCCCAATCAGCCCCAGCATTTT. It encodes CASAGPNQPQHF.

A note on this clone: Other DNA sequences in the sample encode the same CDR3. The gene calls are TRBV30 and TRBJ1-1, with TRBD1 matching 7 bases. Germline values: CDR1 GTSNPN, CDR2 SVGIG (reference sequence). Trimming at V came to 0 bases and at J to 2 bases, leaving 3 bases not matched to a gene. The CDR3 runs to 14 residues. The CDR3 coding sequence is TGTGCCTGGAGTGTGCAGGGGGGAAACACTGAAGCTTTCTTT. Amino acid sequence: CAWSVQGGNTEAFF.

The genes are TRBV7-9 and TRBJ1-1; D is possibly TRBD1 (5 bases). Per germline, CDR1 SEHNR and CDR2 FQNEAQ (reference sequence). With 1 base removed from V and 9 bases from J, the gap between germline ends came to 15 bases. The CDR3 contains 14 residues. In nucleotides, the CDR3 is TGTGCCAGCAGCTTAGGCTCAGCAGGGAGGAAAGCTTTCTTT. Translated, it gives CASSLGSAGRKAFF.

The chain links TRBV5-1 to TRBJ2-7; TRBD1 agrees at 10 bases. Per the germline V gene, CDR1 is SGHRS and CDR2 is YFSETQ. The CDR3 is 13 residues long. With V trimmed by 4 bases and J by 5 bases, 3 bases remained unmatched. The DNA for the CDR3 is TGCGCCAGCAGCCGGGACAGGGGCAACGAGCAGTACTTC. Amino acid sequence: CASSRDRGNEQYF.

The chain is built from TRBV18 and TRBJ1-1; D gene unclear. This CDR3 region has 14 residues. Germline V gene data show CDR1 as KGHSH and CDR2 as LQKENI. Between the trimmed V and J ends, which lost 3 bases and 1 base, there was a span of 9 bases. The DNA of the CDR3 is TGTGCCAGCTCACCTGACACCCGGAACACTGAAGCTTTCTTT. Translated, it gives CASSPDTRNTEAFF. The complete variable domain, with remaining parts taken from reference TRBV18 and TRBJ1-1, reads NAGVMQNPRHLVRRRGQEARLRCSPMKGHSHVYWYRQLPEEGLKFMVYLQKENIIDESGMPKERFSAEFPKEGPSILRIQQVVRGDSAAYFCASSPDTRNTEAFFGQGTRLTVV.

The V call is TRBV19, the J call TRBJ1-2; D ambiguous. The CDR3 extends over 16 amino acids. V was clipped by 3 bases and J by 4 bases, with 18 bases between them. Germline CDR1 LNHDA, CDR2 SQIVND (reference sequence). The CDR3 DNA is TGTGCCAGTAGTATCTACGGATACAGACGCCTCTATGGCTACACCTTC. It specifies CASSIYGYRRLYGYTF.

As regards this clone: The identical CDR3 is also encoded by other nucleotide sequences in the sample. This chain joins TRBV6-5 and TRBJ2-5; TRBD1 agrees at 9 bases. Germline lookup yields CDR1 MNHEY and CDR2 SVGAGI. This CDR3 is 13 amino acids long. V was pared by 7 bases and J by 4 bases, with 4 bases of the junction left unmatched. The CDR3 reads CASKQGAGETQYF. The CDR3 region has the DNA TGTGCCAGCAAACAGGGGGCCGGAGAGACCCAGTACTTC.

The J gene is TRBJ2-5, the V gene TRBV11-2; TRBD2 is a possible D gene (6 bases). CDR1 SGHAT and CDR2 FQNNGV come from the germline V gene. Trimming removed 5 bases at V and 13 bases at J, with 17 bases between. The CDR3 length is 12 residues. The CDR3 DNA is TGTGCCAGCAGCCGCCCCGGGACTCTCCCGTACTTC. It specifies CASSRPGTLPYF.

In this sample, this clone turned up once. The chain recombines TRBV19 with TRBJ2-7; possibly TRBD2 for D (7 bases). V lost 7 bases to trimming and J lost 3 bases, with 22 bases between them. The CDR3 runs to 16 residues. Germline assignment: CDR1 LNHDA and CDR2 SQIVND (reference sequence). Here the CDR3 reads CASKREGGTADYEQYF. DNA for the CDR3: TGTGCCAGTAAAAGGGAGGGGGGGACGGCCGACTACGAGCAGTACTTC.

The chain combines TRBV28 with TRBJ2-1; D is perhaps TRBD2 (5 bases). CDR3 length equals 16 residues. Germline CDR1 is MDHEN and CDR2 is SYDVKM. Trimming took 2 bases from V and 3 from J, leaving 14 bases between them. The DNA for the CDR3 is TGTGCCAGCAGTTTAGTCCCTATACTAGTCTACAATGAGCAGTTCTTC. This gives the protein CASSLVPILVYNEQFF.

V and J are TRBV7-9 and TRBJ1-3; D is unresolved. In germline, CDR1 is SEHNR, CDR2 FQNEAQ (reference sequence). This CDR3 is 15 amino acids long. Trimming removed 8 bases at V and 4 bases at J, with 18 bases between. CDR3 sequence (DNA): TGTGCCAGCGCCCCCATAAGTGGCTTAGGAAACACCATATATTTT. This codes for CASAPISGLGNTIYF.